Within the sample, the clone carrying this T cell receptor beta chain is medium-sized. Looked up from germline, CDR1 is DFQATT and CDR2 is SNEGSKA (reference sequence). The CDR3 runs to 14 residues. Trimming cost V 3 bases and J 5 bases, with 17 bases left between them. TCRdb re-analysed the multiplex PCR reads in MiXCR, keeping a single row per CDR3 protein. This table holds roughly 16,000 distinct CDR3 sequences, less than 65% found once. These data come from a study of breast tumors, draining lymph nodes, adjacent tissues. The origin of this receptor is a female donor with breast cancer. Some clones in this sample may be carry-over from other donors' samples. Sequencing was performed on tumor-adjacent breast tissue. The chain has TRBV20-1 and TRBJ2-7, with a weak D call TRBD1 (6 bases). CDR3 DNA: TGCAGTGCTAGGCGAGGGGGTTCGTCCCACGAGCAGTACTTC. Its protein product is CSARRGGSSHEQYF.